This TCR beta chain was captured in a study of shared clonotypes between healthy human individuals. Study observations and caveats: The naive CD4 repertoires of several donors were compared, and around 5% of clonotypes were shared. Naive subsets tended to show greater estimated richness than memory subsets.

CDR1 and CDR2 from the germline V gene are MNHNS and SASEGT. The V and J ends lost 0 bases and 3 bases, in that order; junction bases with no gene match: 11. The CDR3 runs to 18 residues. The repertoire was sequenced with immunoSEQ multiplex PCR; TCRdb's copy has only in-frame clones and lacks some. The sample lists more than 2 million clones, over 85% seen once, with roughly 0.13% in the top ten. Concerning this clone: Its target is not known.

The sequence was collected from a young man in good health. This chain joins TRBV6-1 and TRBJ1-1; 9 bases fit TRBD1. Sample: naive CD4+ T cells sorted from blood. Subset specified: CD45RA+ positively selected. The CDR3 sequence: CASSEAEDRGRRDTEAFF. The CDR3, as DNA: TGTGCCAGCAGTGAAGCGGAGGACAGGGGCCGGCGGGACACTGAAGCTTTCTTT.